Each of the 8 T cell receptor beta chains below was sequenced from the same sample in a study of blood T cell repertoires in COVID-19. The protocol was immunoSEQ multiplex PCR, while the TCRdb copy is restricted to in-frame clones and leaves out a portion. The table has about 240,000 clones, approximately 84% seen once; the top ten hold roughly 4%. The material sequenced was peripheral blood. The receptors here all came from a man over 45 with acute or convalescent COVID-19.

The chain joins TRBV9 to TRBJ1-4; 7 nucleotides match TRBD1. CDR3 length: 15 amino acids. Germline CDR1 and CDR2: SGDLS and YYNGEE. V trimming: 4 bases; J trimming: 4 bases; junction bases outside the gene matches: 7. Written as DNA, the CDR3 is TGTGCCAGCAGCACCCGGGACAGCCTTAATGAAAAACTGTTTTTT. It specifies CASSTRDSLNEKLFF. Filled out from reference TRBV9 and TRBJ1-4, the complete variable domain reads DSGVTQTPKHLITATGQRVTLRCSPRSGDLSVYWYQQSLDQGLQFLIQYYNGEERAKGNILERFSAQQFPDLHSELNLSSLELGDSALYFCASSTRDSLNEKLFFGSGTQLSVL.

The chain carries TRBV7-8 and TRBJ2-3; D might be TRBD1 (5 bases). The germline CDR1 and CDR2 sequences are SGHVS and FQNEAQ. The CDR3 is made up of 15 amino acids. The ends were cut back, 5 bases at V and 0 bases at J, with 12 bases in the middle. Here the CDR3 reads CASSPMDTSTDTQYF. Written as DNA, the CDR3 is TGTGCCAGCAGCCCCATGGACACTAGCACAGATACGCAGTATTTT. Full variable domain (remainder filled in from reference TRBV7-8 and TRBJ2-3): GAGVSQSPRYKVAKRGQDVALRCDPISGHVSLFWYQQALGQGPEFLTYFQNEAQLDKSGLPSDRFFAERPEGSVSTLKIQRTQQEDSAVYLCASSPMDTSTDTQYFGPGTRLTVL.

The chain combines TRBV19 with TRBJ2-7, with TRBD2 matching 9 bases. The germline CDR1 and CDR2 sequences are LNHDA and SQIVND (reference sequence). V was clipped by 6 bases and J by 9 bases; unmatched bases: 18. The CDR3 is 16 residues long. The CDR3 region is CASSVSPGLAGSTQYF. DNA of the CDR3: TGTGCCAGTAGCGTATCTCCCGGTCTAGCGGGGTCGACGCAGTACTTC.

In DNA, the CDR3 is TGTGCCAGCAGCCAGATAACAGGGGGTGAGCAGTACTTC. It translates to CASSQITGGEQYF. The chain links TRBV3-1 (or the pseudogene TRBV3-2) to TRBJ2-7, with 8 positions matching TRBD1. The CDR3 covers 13 residues. Germline CDR1 LGHDT, CDR2 YNNKEL (reference sequence). V trimming: 3 bases; J trimming: 7 bases; junction bases outside the gene matches: 5.

This clone appeared once. The gene calls are TRBV19 and TRBJ2-5; 12 nucleotides match TRBD2. V lost 5 bases and J lost 2; bases outside the gene matches: 9. This CDR3 contains 17 residues. Germline loops: CDR1 LNHDA, CDR2 SQIVND (reference sequence). The CDR3 bases are TGTGCCAGTAGTTCAAGACTAGCGGGAGTCTATCAAGAGACCCAGTACTTC. Translating it yields CASSSRLAGVYQETQYF.

The V gene is TRBV28, the J gene TRBJ2-7, with TRBD2 identical over 7 bases. The germline gives CDR1 MDHEN, CDR2 SYDVKM. Trimming took 7 bases from V and 4 from J; bases not matched to a gene: 16. This CDR3 spans 16 amino acids. CDR3: CASTLIGSSGTYEQYF. The CDR3 DNA reads as TGTGCCAGCACCCTTATCGGGTCTAGCGGTACTTACGAGCAGTACTTC. The entire variable domain, with the rest obtained from reference TRBV28 and TRBJ2-7, is as follows: DVKVTQSSRYLVKRTGEKVFLECVQDMDHENMFWYRQDPGLGLRLIYFSYDVKMKEKGDIPEGYSVSREKKERFSLILESASTNQTSMYLCASTLIGSSGTYEQYFGPGTRLTVT.

This clone was counted a single time. The chain combines TRBV11-2 with TRBJ2-1; TRBD1 matches at 7 bases. V shed 1 base, J shed 7 bases, and the junction held 7 bases outside the gene matches. The CDR3 covers 15 residues. Germline V gene data show CDR1 as SGHAT and CDR2 as FQNNGV. In DNA, the CDR3 is TGTGCCAGCAGCTTAGTTGAGGGGGCATGGAATGAGCAGTTCTTC. This encodes CASSLVEGAWNEQFF.

This chain uses TRBV19 with TRBJ1-4; 7 nucleotides align to TRBD1. CDR1 is LNHDA and CDR2 is SQIVND in the germline V gene (reference sequence). This CDR3 comprises 15 residues. V gave up 7 bases and J gave up 8 bases; unmatched junction bases: 13. The CDR3 protein is CASMAGDSRQEKLFF. In DNA form, the CDR3 reads TGTGCCAGTATGGCCGGGGACAGCCGGCAGGAAAAACTGTTTTTT.